The 5 T cell receptor beta chains in this list originate from one sample, sequenced in a study of blood T cell repertoires in COVID-19. Repertoires were generated with immunoSEQ multiplex PCR, while TCRdb's copy carries only in-frame clones and drops some. The sample records 200,000 to 250,000 clones, approximately 78% being singletons. Specimen: peripheral blood. The receptors were sampled from a woman in her seventies with COVID-19, enrolled during active disease.

This clone occurred once. The chain carries TRBV11-2 and TRBJ1-5; 7 positions agree with TRBD1. The CDR3 spans 15 residues. V dropped 5 bases and J dropped 4; count of bases not matched to a gene: 8. Looked up from germline, CDR1 is SGHAT and CDR2 is FQNNGV. CDR3 coding DNA: TGTGCCAGCAGCCCCGGGACAGCTGCTAATCAGCCCCAGCATTTT. Encoded protein: CASSPGTAANQPQHF.

The chain carries TRBV5-1 and TRBJ2-5; D perhaps matches TRBD1 (6 bases). Germline V gene data show CDR1 as SGHRS and CDR2 as YFSETQ. The CDR3 length is 14 residues. Between the trimmed V and J ends, which lost 0 bases and 3 bases, there was a span of 9 bases. CDR3 sequence: CASSLAHREETQYF. The CDR3 nucleotides are TGCGCCAGCAGCTTGGCCCACAGGGAAGAGACCCAGTACTTC.

The V and J genes are TRBV9 and TRBJ1-2; 7 bases map to TRBD1. With V trimmed by 1 base and J by 3 bases, 0 bases remained unmatched. The CDR3 has 13 residues. CDR1 is SGDLS, CDR2 YYNGEE, per germline. CDR3 in DNA: TGTGCCAGCAGCGTACAGGGGGACTATGGCTACACCTTC. Its protein is CASSVQGDYGYTF.

V and J are TRBV2 and TRBJ1-6; D unresolved. The CDR3 consists of 14 residues. Trimming took 5 bases from V and 7 from J, leaving 12 bases between them. Germline loops: CDR1 SNHLY, CDR2 FYNNEI. CDR3 bases: TGTGCCAGCAGTCTGCTGACGGGAAATTCACCCCTCCACTTT. Amino acid sequence: CASSLLTGNSPLHF.

The genes are TRBV28 and TRBJ2-7, with D maybe TRBD2 (6 bases). The CDR3 has 12 residues. Per the germline V gene, CDR1 is MDHEN and CDR2 is SYDVKM. V was trimmed by 10 bases and J by 5 bases, leaving 15 bases between them. CDR3 nucleotides: TGTGCCACCGAGACTAGTCCCCACGAGCAGTACTTC. Amino acid sequence: CATETSPHEQYF.